Listed below are T cell receptor beta chains from one sample, sequenced in a study of CD8 T cells in Susac syndrome. Each CDR3 protein gets one entry after TCRdb re-called the immunoSEQ multiplex PCR reads with MiXCR. The sample lists under 90,000 distinct CDR3 sequences, approximately 95% seen once, with approximately 0.48% in the top ten. The sequencing sample was made of CD8+ T cells from PBMCs. Receptors originate from a human donor with Susac syndrome. Both conserved end residues are part of each CDR3. Each record gives: clone size, V gene, J gene, D gene, CDR3 protein, CDR3 DNA. A D gene is named only where the DNA matches it firmly. For some rows the clone size is stated as once, few or many, or as a class when expanded; others skip it.

NA,TRBV4-2,TRBJ2-7,NA,CASSQVSGAYEQYF,TGTGCCAGCAGCCAAGTTTCTGGGGCCTACGAGCAGTACTTC
NA,TRBV27,TRBJ2-1,TRBD2,CASSKGLAVHEQFF,TGTGCCAGCAGCAAGGGTCTAGCGGTTCACGAGCAGTTCTTC
NA,TRBV29-1,TRBJ2-2,NA,CSVRAQTGELFF,TGCAGCGTTCGAGCACAGACCGGGGAGCTGTTTTTT
once,TRBV15,TRBJ1-1,NA,CATSFPGSGNTEAFF,TGTGCCACCAGTTTTCCGGGTTCAGGGAACACTGAAGCTTTCTTT
medium-sized,TRBV6-1,TRBJ1-1,NA,CASSKRQLGTEAFF,TGTGCCAGCAGTAAACGCCAGTTAGGGACTGAAGCTTTCTTT
NA,TRBV4-1,TRBJ2-5,TRBD2,CASTLWAAGGEYEETQYF,TGCGCCAGCACCCTGTGGGCAGCGGGAGGAGAATACGAAGAGACCCAGTACTTC
NA,TRBV4-3,TRBJ2-7,NA,CASSQAGSYEQYF,TGCGCCAGCAGCCAAGCGGGGTCCTACGAGCAGTACTTC
NA,TRBV6-5,TRBJ2-7,TRBD2,CASSFLLAEEQYF,TGTGCCAGCAGCTTCCTTCTAGCGGAGGAGCAGTACTTC
NA,TRBV3-1,TRBJ1-1,TRBD1,CASSQEGDRPRPGSEAFF,TGTGCCAGCAGCCAAGAGGGGGACAGACCTAGACCAGGGTCTGAAGCTTTCTTT
NA,TRBV20-1,TRBJ1-1,NA,CSARDFGSGAMNTEAFF,TGCAGTGCTAGAGATTTCGGCAGCGGTGCCATGAACACTGAAGCTTTCTTT
NA,TRBV18,TRBJ2-1,NA,CASSPPGDDEQFF,TGTGCCAGCTCACCACCAGGGGACGATGAGCAGTTCTTC
NA,TRBV29-1,TRBJ2-5,NA,CSVEEETQYF,TGCAGCGTTGAGGAAGAGACCCAGTACTTC
NA,TRBV19,TRBJ2-7,NA,CASKDGSYEQYF,TGTGCCAGTAAGGACGGCTCCTACGAGCAGTACTTC
NA,TRBV15,TRBJ2-1,NA,CATSRNSRFDEQFF,TGTGCCACCAGCAGAAACAGCAGGTTCGATGAGCAGTTCTTC
once,TRBV12-3/TRBV12-4,TRBJ2-1,TRBD1,CASSWTGDNEQFF,TGTGCCAGCAGTTGGACAGGGGACAATGAGCAGTTCTTC
NA,TRBV9,TRBJ1-5,TRBD1,CASSLTGEGQPQHF,TGTGCCAGCAGCCTAACAGGGGAAGGGCAGCCCCAGCATTTT
NA,TRBV3-1,TRBJ2-7,TRBD2,CASSQGLAGQYEQYF,TGTGCCAGCAGCCAAGGACTAGCGGGACAGTACGAGCAGTACTTC
NA,TRBV2,TRBJ2-2,NA,CASINSGELFF,TGTGCCAGCATTAACAGCGGGGAGCTGTTTTTT
few,TRBV25-1,TRBJ2-5,NA,CASSMQETQYF,TGTGCCAGCAGTATGCAAGAGACCCAGTACTTC
NA,TRBV28,TRBJ1-4,TRBD1,CASSKPTGGYTNEKLFF,TGTGCCAGCAGTAAACCGACAGGGGGTTACACTAATGAAAAACTGTTTTTT
once,TRBV27,TRBJ2-7,NA,CASSLSGVNGEQYF,TGTGCCAGCAGTTTATCGGGTGTCAATGGTGAGCAGTACTTC
few,TRBV3-1,TRBJ2-3,TRBD1,CASSQGQGGTDTQYF,TGTGCCAGCAGCCAAGGACAGGGCGGCACAGATACGCAGTATTTT
NA,TRBV20-1,TRBJ2-5,NA,CSARDVGYQETQYF,TGCAGTGCTAGAGATGTAGGGTACCAAGAGACCCAGTACTTC
NA,TRBV19,TRBJ2-1,TRBD2,CASSILAGGTNEQFF,TGTGCCAGTAGTATCTTAGCGGGAGGGACGAATGAGCAGTTCTTC
NA,TRBV9,TRBJ1-5,NA,CASSGGTSGNQPQHF,TGTGCCAGCAGCGGCGGGACTTCGGGCAATCAGCCCCAGCATTTT
once,TRBV20-1,TRBJ2-1,TRBD2,CSARGLTSGNEQFF,TGCAGTGCTAGGGGACTAACAAGCGGCAATGAGCAGTTCTTC
NA,TRBV4-1,TRBJ1-1,NA,CASRLEGTRGNTEAFF,TGCGCCAGCAGACTAGAGGGCACAAGGGGGAACACTGAAGCTTTCTTT
NA,TRBV6-2/TRBV6-3,TRBJ2-3,NA,CARAGADTQYF,TGTGCCAGAGCCGGGGCAGATACGCAGTATTTT
NA,TRBV3-1,TRBJ2-2,NA,CASSQDGFRELFF,TGTGCCAGCAGCCAAGATGGGTTCCGGGAGCTGTTTTTT